This TCR beta chain was recovered during a study of radiation and T cells in renal cell carcinoma. Whole-study context: Nephrectomy followed 15 Gy stereotactic body radiation by 4 weeks.

Worth noting for this clone: Its specificity is not known.

General observations from the study: No pretreatment tumor biopsies were available for baseline clonotypes.

Profiling relied on immunoSEQ multiplex PCR, and the TCRdb table lists in-frame clones only, not all of them. In the table there are 130,000 to 150,000 clones, 88% of which are singletons. The time point here: baseline pretreatment blood. Treatment noted: 15 Gy SBRT to primary tumor, nephrectomy 4 weeks later. After SBRT, blood was collected at 2 and 4 weeks, plus baseline. The sequenced sample was blood, obtained from a patient whose treatment included radiotherapy and nephrectomy. This receptor was obtained from a woman in her forties or fifties with renal cell carcinoma.

This CDR3 is CASSLLEMAYEQYF. CDR3 coding DNA: TGTGCCAGCAGCTTATTAGAGATGGCCTACGAGCAGTACTTC. The chain couples TRBV11-2 to TRBJ2-7; D is unclear. CDR3 length equals 14 residues. Trimming shortened V by 2 bases and J by 2 bases, and 10 bases separated the two germline ends. Per germline, CDR1 SGHAT and CDR2 FQNNGV.